These T cell receptor beta chains were read from a single sample in a study of regulatory T cells in long-lasting Graves disease. One entry per CDR3 protein, called by TCRdb with MiXCR from the multiplex PCR reads. The sample consists of around 500,000 distinct CDR3 sequences, less than 25% of them appearing once. The sequences come from peripheral blood mononuclear cells (PBMCs), collected when the disease was refractory, from a patient treated with antithyroid drugs. These receptors all stem from a female donor with Graves disease. The CDR3 runs from the conserved cysteine through the conserved F or W. D genes are given only for firm matches. Clone size, where shown, is once, few, many, or a class for clones that have expanded.

D gene	V gene	J gene	clone size	CDR3 DNA	CDR3 protein
TRBD2	TRBV6-5	TRBJ2-7	many	TGTGCCAGCAGTTACCGGCGGGAGAGCTCCTACGAGCAGTACTTC	CASSYRRESSYEQYF
TRBD2	TRBV7-3	TRBJ2-3	few	TGTGCCAGCAGCTTACGCGGGAGGGGCACAGATACGCAGTATTTT	CASSLRGRGTDTQYF
TRBD2	TRBV6-1	TRBJ2-1	NA	TGTGCCAGCAGATCTAGCGGGAGTACCTACAATGAGCAGTTCTTC	CASRSSGSTYNEQFF
TRBD1	TRBV19	TRBJ2-7	NA	TGTGCCAGTACCCCGGGACAGGGGCCCGAGCAGTACTTC	CASTPGQGPEQYF
TRBD1	TRBV19	TRBJ2-3	few	TGTGCCAGTAGTATAGACCCGACAGGGGCAGATACGCAGTATTTT	CASSIDPTGADTQYF
TRBD1	TRBV28	TRBJ2-7	many	TGTGCCAGCAGTTCCTATCGGACAGGCATCGGGCAGTACTTC	CASSSYRTGIGQYF
NA	TRBV15	TRBJ2-5	many	TGTGCCACCAGCAGAGATAGAGAGACCCAGTACTTC	CATSRDRETQYF
NA	TRBV12-3/TRBV12-4	TRBJ2-2	many	TGTGCCAGCAGTCCACAGATGGGGGAGCTGTTTTTT	CASSPQMGELFF
NA	TRBV6-1	TRBJ1-2	NA	TGTGCCAGCAGGGCGGGGTGGGCTGGTGGCTACACCTTC	CASRAGWAGGYTF
TRBD1	TRBV19	TRBJ2-2	NA	TGTGCCAGTAGTAGGGGACAGGGGGCGAACACCGGGGAGCTGTTTTTT	CASSRGQGANTGELFF
NA	TRBV6-5	TRBJ2-1	NA	TGTGCCAGCAGTTACGGAAGGGCAGGGATATTGGATGAGCAGTTCTTC	CASSYGRAGILDEQFF
TRBD2	TRBV24-1	TRBJ2-2	few	TGTGCCACCATGTCCGGGGGGACGAACACCGGGGAGCTGTTTTTT	CATMSGGTNTGELFF
NA	TRBV29-1	TRBJ2-3	NA	TGCAGCGGGGAGTCAGATACGCAGTATTTT	CSGESDTQYF
NA	TRBV11-2	TRBJ1-1	many	TGTGCCAGCAGCTTTAGCCCTCGTTTTGTGGCTTTCTTT	CASSFSPRFVAFF
TRBD2	TRBV6-2/TRBV6-3	TRBJ2-2	many	TGTGCCAGCAGGACTAGCGGGAGCACCGGGGAGCTGTTTTTT	CASRTSGSTGELFF
NA	TRBV6-2/TRBV6-3	TRBJ1-1	few	TGTGCCACCTCGGGGGCAGGGAACACTGAAGCTTTCTTT	CATSGAGNTEAFF
NA	TRBV19	TRBJ1-6	NA	TGTGCCAGTAGGACGGACAGCTATAATTCACCCCTCCACTTT	CASRTDSYNSPLHF
TRBD2	TRBV19	TRBJ2-6	NA	TGTGCCAGCTCGAGCGGGGGGGAATACGGGGCCAACGTCCTGACTTTC	CASSSGGEYGANVLTF
NA	TRBV12-3/TRBV12-4	TRBJ2-6	many	TGTGCCAGCAGTTTAGTCGTCGGGCCCTCTGGGGCCAACGTCCTGACTTTC	CASSLVVGPSGANVLTF
TRBD2	TRBV28	TRBJ2-5	NA	TGTGCCAGCAGTCCCCTCGGCTGGGGACTAGCGGGAGTCGCCCAAGAGACCCAGTACTTC	CASSPLGWGLAGVAQETQYF
TRBD1	TRBV19	TRBJ1-1	few	TGTGCCAGTAGTACAGGGGGCGCGACCACTGAAGCTTTCTTT	CASSTGGATTEAFF
NA	TRBV12-3/TRBV12-4	TRBJ2-5	many	TGTGCCAGCAGCCTGCGAACCGGACCATCCCAAGAGACCCAGTACTTC	CASSLRTGPSQETQYF
NA	TRBV28	TRBJ2-7	many	TGTGCCAGCAGTTTTGACCGCAGACGTGCCGGGGAGCAGTACTTC	CASSFDRRRAGEQYF
NA	TRBV15	TRBJ1-5	few	TGTGCCACCAGCAGAGATCAGGGCAGGTGGCAGCCCCAGCATTTT	CATSRDQGRWQPQHF
TRBD1	TRBV20-1	TRBJ2-7	few	TGCAGTGCTAGAGATAAGACAGGGAACTATTACGAGCAGTACTTC	CSARDKTGNYYEQYF
TRBD2	TRBV28	TRBJ2-2	many	TGTGCCAGCAGTCAGCTACTAGCGGGAGCCGGGGAGCTGTTTTTT	CASSQLLAGAGELFF
TRBD1	TRBV5-4	TRBJ1-6	few	TGTGCCAGCAAAAAACGGGGAGCGCCGGGACAGGGAGAATCACCCCTCCACTTT	CASKKRGAPGQGESPLHF
NA	TRBV28	TRBJ2-5	many	TGTGCCAGCAGTTTATCCAGGGAAGAGACCCAGTACTTC	CASSLSREETQYF
NA	TRBV12-3/TRBV12-4	TRBJ2-6	many	TGTGCCAGCAGTTTAGCGATGGGAGACTCTGGGGCCAACGTCCTGACTTTC	CASSLAMGDSGANVLTF
TRBD1	TRBV5-1	TRBJ1-1	NA	TGCGCCAGCAAAACCGACAGGGGGAACACTGAAGCTTTCTTT	CASKTDRGNTEAFF
TRBD2	TRBV12-3/TRBV12-4	TRBJ2-7	NA	TGTGCCAGCAGTTTTGCAGCGGGAAGAACCTACGAGCAGTACTTC	CASSFAAGRTYEQYF
TRBD2	TRBV9	TRBJ2-2	few	TGTGCCAGCAGCGTAGAGGGACTAGCGGGAGAGGGGAACACCGGGGAGCTGTTTTTT	CASSVEGLAGEGNTGELFF
NA	TRBV7-2	TRBJ2-7	NA	TGTGCCAGCAGCTTAGCCCTAGGTCGGAGTACGCCCGAGCAGTACTTC	CASSLALGRSTPEQYF
NA	TRBV18	TRBJ2-7	many	TGTGCCAGCTCACCACTGAACAGACCTAAATACGAGCAGTACTTC	CASSPLNRPKYEQYF
NA	TRBV6-1	TRBJ1-5	NA	TGTGCCAGCAGCACAGTTAATAGCAATCAGCCCCAGCATTTT	CASSTVNSNQPQHF
NA	TRBV29-1	TRBJ1-2	few	TGCAGCGTTGGCGGGGGGAACTATGGCTACACCTTC	CSVGGGNYGYTF
NA	TRBV19	TRBJ1-1	NA	TGTGCCAGTAACCTGGGGGGGACTGAAGCTTTCTTT	CASNLGGTEAFF
NA	TRBV12-5	TRBJ1-2	many	TGTGCTAGTGGCACGCGACCATTCGACAACTATGGCTACACCTTC	CASGTRPFDNYGYTF
TRBD2	TRBV7-9	TRBJ2-3	NA	TGTGCCAGCAGCTCCCCGGGAGGGGGCACAGATACGCAGTATTTT	CASSSPGGGTDTQYF
NA	TRBV20-1	TRBJ2-1	few	TGTTCGGGATCCTACAATGAGCAGTTCTTC	CSGSYNEQFF
NA	TRBV28	TRBJ2-6	many	TGTGCCAGCAGTTTGCCGGGTCCCGGGGCCAACGTCCTGACTTTC	CASSLPGPGANVLTF
NA	TRBV7-9	TRBJ1-1	NA	TGTGCCAGCAGCGGTCTGGGAATCAGGGCGGGCACTGAAGCTTTCTTT	CASSGLGIRAGTEAFF
NA	TRBV28	TRBJ2-7	few	TGTGCCAGTCGGCTTTTAGGCCCTCTGTACTTC	CASRLLGPLYF
TRBD2	TRBV28	TRBJ2-1	NA	TGTGCCAGCAAGGCGGGAGTTAGGGACAATGAGCAGTTCTTC	CASKAGVRDNEQFF
NA	TRBV6-1	TRBJ1-2	many	TGTGCCAGCACATCGGGCCCGAACTATGGCTACACCTTC	CASTSGPNYGYTF
TRBD1	TRBV5-6	TRBJ2-2	few	TGTGCCAGCAGCCACCGCTTAGACAGGGCGAACACCGGGGAGCTGTTTTTT	CASSHRLDRANTGELFF
NA	TRBV6-2/TRBV6-3	TRBJ2-5	many	TGTGCCAGCAGTTTAGTCCCGGGGGTCGGAGAGACCCAGTACTTC	CASSLVPGVGETQYF
NA	TRBV12-3/TRBV12-4	TRBJ1-5	many	TGTGCCAGCAGTGGGGGGAACTGGCCAGGGGGCAATCAGCCCCAGCATTTT	CASSGGNWPGGNQPQHF
TRBD2	TRBV6-2/TRBV6-3	TRBJ2-1	many	TGTGCCAGCAGTTACTCTGGGCTAGCGGCCTACAATGAGCAGTTCTTC	CASSYSGLAAYNEQFF
NA	TRBV12-3/TRBV12-4	TRBJ1-1	many	TGTGCCAGCAGTACTAAGCCACCGACTGAAGCTTTCTTT	CASSTKPPTEAFF
TRBD1	TRBV3-1	TRBJ1-1	many	TGTGCCAGCAGCCAAGACCGGGACAGCAACACTGAAGCTTTCTTT	CASSQDRDSNTEAFF
NA	TRBV12-3/TRBV12-4	TRBJ2-7	many	TGTGCCAGCAGTTGGGACGGGAACTCCTACGAGCAGTACTTC	CASSWDGNSYEQYF
NA	TRBV7-2	TRBJ2-4	many	TGTGCCAGCAGCTTAGGGGTTAACATTCAGTACTTC	CASSLGVNIQYF
TRBD1	TRBV18	TRBJ2-5	few	TGTGCCAGCTCACCTTCCGGGACAGGGATATCAGAAGAGACCCAGTACTTC	CASSPSGTGISEETQYF
TRBD1	TRBV29-1	TRBJ1-3	few	TGCAGCGTTGAATCCTGGGACAGGGGCTCTGGAAACACCATATATTTT	CSVESWDRGSGNTIYF